This T cell receptor beta chain is drawn from a study of shared clonotypes between healthy human individuals. Using immunoSEQ multiplex PCR, the repertoire was profiled, and TCRdb retains in-frame clones only, with some absent. The repertoire includes hundreds of thousands of clones, 95% to 97% of them detected once, and less than 0.06% sits in the top ten. The CDR3 sequence is 14 residues long. The germline V gene has CDR1 SGHNT and CDR2 YENEEA. Between the trimmed V and J ends, which lost 2 bases and 6 bases, there was a span of 11 bases. This chain uses TRBV11-3 with TRBJ1-5; maybe TRBD1 (6 bases). This sequence was found in a woman aged 25 to 39 in good health. Sample: naive CD4+ T cells sorted from blood. The sample's subset: CD45RA+ positively selected. The CDR3 reads CASSLKTGTQPQHF. CDR3 bases: TGTGCCAGCAGCTTAAAGACAGGCACTCAGCCCCAGCATTTT.